The TCR beta chain described here comes from a study of CD8 T cells in ankylosing spondylitis. V was clipped by 5 bases and J by 6 bases, with 20 bases between them. Germline V gene data show CDR1 as SGHTA and CDR2 as FQGNSA. The CDR3 consists of 15 residues. Making the TCR beta libraries involved quantitative 5'-RACE with molecular barcodes. TCRdb used MiXCR to reprocess the 5' RACE reads, holding one entry per CDR3 protein. The table records around 490,000 distinct CDR3 sequences, less than 6% of them present only once. Whole-study results and caveats: Within ankylosing spondylitis blood, a TCR beta motif made up of seven to nine highly homologous variants appeared to be characteristic.

Turning to this clonotype: Its antigen is unidentified.

The specimen was blood, either unsorted or a sorted T cell fraction (not recorded which). This sequence was found in a male donor with ankylosing spondylitis. The rearrangement uses TRBV7-2 and TRBJ2-7; D ambiguous. CDR3 nucleotides: TGTGCCAGCAGCCCCCGCGTCTATACCTCTGTCGAGCAGTACTTC. Its protein is CASSPRVYTSVEQYF.